Below, one TCR beta chain is given with its context. The target antigen is unknown. Method: immunoSEQ multiplex PCR; TCRdb's copy keeps in-frame clones and lacks some. The table has around 8,000 clones, 63% seen once. CDR1 is MNHEY, CDR2 SMNVEV, per germline (reference sequence). The CDR3 length is 14 residues. Trimming cost V 7 bases and J 3 bases; bases outside gene matches: 4. The record originates from a study of tumor-infiltrating lymphocytes in localized non-small cell lung cancer. The wider study: Each patient gave resected tumor and non-adjacent uninvolved lung tissue.

Study-level findings and limits: IM1 and IM2 tumors showed no difference in T-cell fraction.

Source material: uninvolved lung tissue not adjacent to the tumor. This TCR was recovered from a human donor with non-small cell lung cancer. The chain is built from TRBV27 and TRBJ1-5; 9 bases match TRBD1. The CDR3 sequence is CASKNRGPNQPQHF. The CDR3 DNA sequence: TGTGCCAGCAAGAACAGGGGGCCCAATCAGCCCCAGCATTTT.